This entry concerns a single T cell receptor (beta chain). TCRdb called the RT-PCR reads again in MiXCR, with one record for every CDR3 protein. The sample includes roughly 570,000 distinct CDR3 sequences, 10% to 15% of them seen just once. The entry originates in a study of response to subunit inactivated influenza vaccine. V was pared by 5 bases and J by 7 bases, with 16 bases of the junction left unmatched. Germline V gene lookup returns CDR1 SGHAT and CDR2 FQNNGV. This CDR3 has 17 amino acids. The sequencing used PBMCs from blood, collected roughly 48 days after vaccination. This receptor was identified in a man aged 45-60 years who received an inactivated influenza vaccine. This rearrangement joins TRBV11-2 to TRBJ2-3; 9 nucleotides agree with TRBD2. CDR3 in amino acids: CASSRFGGSGGRNTQYF. The CDR3 DNA reads as TGTGCCAGCAGCCGGTTTGGGGGTAGCGGGGGTCGCAATACGCAGTATTTT.